This is a list of T cell receptor beta chains from one sample in a study of T-cell memory formation after mild COVID-19. TCRdb reprocessed the 5' RACE reads via MiXCR and lists one record per CDR3 protein. The table shows hundreds of thousands of distinct CDR3 sequences, with roughly 20% occurring only once. The sample was PBMCs or a T cell subset sorted from them (not recorded which). The origin of the receptors is an adult woman who had mild COVID-19 (a few samples of this study predate the infection). Cell type and time point are not known. CDR3s include the opening cysteine and the closing phenylalanine or tryptophan. A D gene is named only where the DNA matches it firmly. Clone size is given for some rows only: seen once, a few or many times, or a class if the clone is expanded.

d_call	clone_size	v_call	j_call	cdr3_aa	cdr3_nt
.	.	TRBV29-1	TRBJ2-7	CSVGAGYHEQYF	TGCAGCGTTGGCGCAGGGTATCACGAGCAGTACTTC
.	few	TRBV11-2	TRBJ2-5	CASSPREHLLETQYF	TGTGCCAGCAGCCCCCGCGAGCATCTTCTTGAGACCCAGTACTTC
.	few	TRBV7-8	TRBJ1-1	CASSGGWGNTEAFF	TGTGCCAGCAGCGGTGGGTGGGGGAACACTGAAGCTTTCTTT
.	.	TRBV20-1	TRBJ1-5	CSALTTPDSNQPQHF	TGCAGTGCTCTCACTACCCCTGACAGCAATCAGCCCCAGCATTTT
.	.	TRBV11-2	TRBJ1-1	CAITRQMNTEAFF	TGTGCCATAACTCGACAGATGAACACTGAAGCTTTCTTT
TRBD2	.	TRBV7-8	TRBJ2-1	CASSFLSGRAGNEQFF	TGTGCCAGCAGCTTTCTTAGCGGGAGAGCGGGCAATGAGCAGTTCTTC
TRBD1	.	TRBV4-2	TRBJ1-1	CASSVNTGAKDTEAFF	TGTGCCAGCAGCGTTAATACAGGGGCTAAGGACACTGAAGCTTTCTTT
.	few	TRBV12-3/TRBV12-4	TRBJ1-3	CASSRSNTIYF	TGTGCCAGCAGCCGCTCGAACACCATATATTTT
.	.	TRBV27	TRBJ2-1	CASSPLLRGHEQFF	TGTGCCAGCAGTCCACTGCTCAGGGGCCATGAGCAGTTCTTC
.	many	TRBV18	TRBJ2-6	CASSPPSGPPGANVLTF	TGTGCCAGCTCACCACCGTCAGGCCCTCCTGGGGCCAACGTCCTGACTTTC
TRBD1	few	TRBV20-1	TRBJ2-7	CSAVTGAATYEQYF	TGCAGTGCGGTGACAGGGGCCGCAACCTACGAGCAGTACTTC
.	.	TRBV18	TRBJ2-1	CASSPLLKAYNEQFF	TGTGCCAGCTCACCACTTTTGAAGGCCTACAATGAGCAGTTCTTC
TRBD2	few	TRBV24-1	TRBJ2-1	CATSETRSTSGRDNEQFF	TGTGCCACCAGTGAAACCCGCTCAACTAGCGGGAGAGACAATGAGCAGTTCTTC
.	few	TRBV9	TRBJ2-1	CASSVKTYNEQFF	TGTGCCAGCAGCGTAAAGACTTACAATGAGCAGTTCTTC
TRBD2	few	TRBV7-2	TRBJ2-3	CASSSRTSGGYTQYF	TGTGCCAGCAGCTCTAGGACTAGCGGGGGTTATACGCAGTATTTT
TRBD1	once	TRBV6-2/TRBV6-3	TRBJ1-5	CASSYPDRGRGYAQPQHF	TGTGCCAGCAGTTACCCCGACAGGGGTAGGGGTTACGCTCAGCCCCAGCATTTT
TRBD1	.	TRBV2	TRBJ2-7	CASSEAGLSDRAYEQYF	TGTGCCAGCAGTGAAGCAGGTTTATCGGACAGGGCCTACGAGCAGTACTTC
.	.	TRBV12-3/TRBV12-4	TRBJ2-7	CASRLSRANEQYF	TGTGCCAGCAGATTAAGCCGGGCCAACGAGCAGTACTTC
.	once	TRBV9	TRBJ2-2	CASSDTGLNTGELFF	TGTGCCAGCAGCGATACAGGGTTGAACACCGGGGAGCTGTTTTTT